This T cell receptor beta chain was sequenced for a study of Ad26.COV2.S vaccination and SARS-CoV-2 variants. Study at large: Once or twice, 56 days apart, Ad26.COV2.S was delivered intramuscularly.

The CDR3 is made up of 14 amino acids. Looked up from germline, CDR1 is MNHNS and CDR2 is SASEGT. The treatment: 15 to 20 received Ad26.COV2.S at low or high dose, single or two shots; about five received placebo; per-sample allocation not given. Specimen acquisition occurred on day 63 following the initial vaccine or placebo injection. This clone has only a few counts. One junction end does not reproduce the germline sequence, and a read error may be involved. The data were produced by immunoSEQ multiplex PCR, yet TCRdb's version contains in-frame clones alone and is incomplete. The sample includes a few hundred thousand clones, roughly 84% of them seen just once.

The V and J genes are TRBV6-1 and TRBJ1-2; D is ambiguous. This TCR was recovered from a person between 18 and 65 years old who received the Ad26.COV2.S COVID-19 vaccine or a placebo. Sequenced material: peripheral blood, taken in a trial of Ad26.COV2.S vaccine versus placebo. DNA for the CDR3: TGTGCCAGCAGTGAATCCCAGGCGCAAACCACCGGACCCTTC. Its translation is CASSESQAQTTGPF.